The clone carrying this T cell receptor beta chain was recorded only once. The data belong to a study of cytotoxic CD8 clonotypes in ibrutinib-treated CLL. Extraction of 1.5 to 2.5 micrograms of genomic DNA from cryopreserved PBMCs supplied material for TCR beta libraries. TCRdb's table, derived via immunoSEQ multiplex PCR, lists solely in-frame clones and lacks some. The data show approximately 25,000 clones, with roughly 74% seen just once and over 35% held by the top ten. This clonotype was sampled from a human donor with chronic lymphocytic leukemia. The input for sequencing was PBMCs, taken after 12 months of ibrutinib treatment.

The CDR3 DNA reads as TGTGCCAGCAGCCCCCGGGGGGGGCGAACCGGGGAGCTGTTTTTT. This gives the protein CASSPRGGRTGELFF. J is TRBJ2-2 and V is TRBV7-3; 8 positions match TRBD2. Germline V CDR1 and CDR2: SGHTA, FQGTGA. V lost 5 bases and J lost 5; bases outside the gene matches: 7. The CDR3 totals 15 residues.